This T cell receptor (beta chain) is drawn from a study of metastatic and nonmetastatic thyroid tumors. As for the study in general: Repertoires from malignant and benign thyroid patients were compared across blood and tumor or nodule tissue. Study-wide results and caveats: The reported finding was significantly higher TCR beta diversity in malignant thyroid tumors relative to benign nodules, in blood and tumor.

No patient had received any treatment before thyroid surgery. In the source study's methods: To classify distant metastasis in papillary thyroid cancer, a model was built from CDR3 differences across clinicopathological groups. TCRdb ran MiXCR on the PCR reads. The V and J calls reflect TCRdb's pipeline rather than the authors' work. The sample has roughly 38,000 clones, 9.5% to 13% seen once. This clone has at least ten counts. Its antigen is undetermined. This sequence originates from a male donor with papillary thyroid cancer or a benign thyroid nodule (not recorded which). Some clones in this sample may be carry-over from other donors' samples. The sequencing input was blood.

Here the CDR3 DNA reads TGTGCCAGCAGCTCGCTGATGGGGGCCTACGAGCAGTACTTC. Residues: CASSSLMGAYEQYF. The rearrangement uses TRBV7-9 and TRBJ2-7; D tentatively reads TRBD1 or TRBD2 (5 bases each). Trimming stripped 4 bases from V and 2 bases from J, with 12 bases between. The CDR3 runs 14 residues. The germline gives CDR1 SEHNR, CDR2 FQNEAQ (reference sequence).